This T cell receptor (beta chain) was observed in a study of resident and recirculating memory T cells in vitiligo. No vitiligo treatment was given during the prior three months. Concerning this clone itself: The antigen is not known.

Germline trimming cut 5 bases from V and 2 bases from J; bases unmatched to any gene: 8. The V gene's germline CDR1 is SGHTA and CDR2 FQGNSA. The CDR3 length is 16 residues. Only in-frame clones appear in the TCRdb table, and some are missing; sequencing was by immunoSEQ multiplex PCR. The table has 70,000 to 95,000 clones, about 91% seen once. Study conclusions and caveats: Different lesions suggested infiltration by different T cell clones.

The chain employs TRBV7-2 and TRBJ2-2; 7 bases match TRBD1. Source material: blood. The TCR originated in a male donor with vitiligo. This CDR3 is CASSPMGTANTGELFF. For the CDR3, the DNA is TGTGCCAGCAGCCCTATGGGGACAGCCAACACCGGGGAGCTGTTTTTT.